Listed below are T cell receptor beta chains from one sample, sequenced in a study of low-dose radiotherapy and immunotherapy resistance in tumors. TCRdb analysed the reads with MiXCR anew, one entry per CDR3 protein. The table records tens of thousands of distinct CDR3 sequences, 15% to 20% of them present only once. The sample was PBMCs, taken after low-dose radiotherapy plus immunotherapy. The receptors originated from a male donor with prostate cancer. CDR3s leave out the opening cysteine and the closing phenylalanine or tryptophan. Some rows mark clone size as missing; the rest say once, few, many or name a class of expanded clone.

size	V	J	CDR3
many	TRBV30	TRBJ2-7	AWSSGLAGAYEQY
many	TRBV12-3/TRBV12-4	TRBJ2-7	ASSLSIGTSGRNEQY
NA	TRBV28	TRBJ2-7	ASSTQGLLGEQY
NA	TRBV10-3	TRBJ2-1	ATADSYNEQF
many	TRBV28	TRBJ2-7	ASSLTWDATYEQY
NA	TRBV9	TRBJ2-1	ASSTFSGSSNEQF
many	TRBV20-1	TRBJ2-1	SARAELAGTSYNEQF
NA	TRBV5-6	TRBJ2-1	ASSPQGSEQF
many	TRBV12-3/TRBV12-4	TRBJ1-4	ASSFALNEKLF
many	TRBV11-3	TRBJ2-1	ASSTSGATYNEQF
many	TRBV5-1	TRBJ2-2	ASTRQGTGELF
many	TRBV9	TRBJ2-1	ASSPGGSYNEQF
NA	TRBV19	TRBJ2-7	ASSSIGQGGEQY
many	TRBV28	TRBJ2-1	ASNGFGARGSYNEQF
many	TRBV28	TRBJ2-2	ASSSFTFNIFARAGELF
many	TRBV7-2	TRBJ1-2	ASSFPGQGFGGYT
many	TRBV5-1	TRBJ2-1	ASSLTDSYNEQF
NA	TRBV6-2/TRBV6-3	TRBJ2-7	ASSTGQGGLYEQY
many	TRBV21-1	TRBJ2-4	ASSKVSSGTHLAKGIQY
many	TRBV6-2/TRBV6-3	TRBJ2-4	ASSYSGPSGSTKNIQY
few	TRBV9	TRBJ2-7	ASSSTTYEQY
many	TRBV4-2	TRBJ2-1	ASSRGSVSSYNEQF
many	TRBV7-3	TRBJ2-1	ASSLAGTSSYNEQF
many	TRBV7-8	TRBJ1-5	ASSLMVSRRDRGDLSNQPQH
many	TRBV20-1	TRBJ1-1	SAFTRNTEAF
many	TRBV29-1	TRBJ2-1	SVEEIRGGGEQF
many	TRBV10-3	TRBJ2-7	AISREGPYEQY
many	TRBV28	TRBJ1-1	ASSPDKVGTEAF
many	TRBV7-2	TRBJ1-2	ASSLGLGQNYGYT
many	TRBV28	TRBJ1-2	ASSSPDRYPYGYT
many	TRBV7-2	TRBJ1-3	ASSSETGLNTIY
many	TRBV9	TRBJ2-3	ASSVAPSAGTDTQY
many	TRBV4-2	TRBJ2-7	ASSQWASGAYEQY
NA	TRBV7-1	TRBJ2-7	ASSSGTGPLEQY
many	TRBV28	TRBJ1-2	ATTTQGQGALQGYT
many	TRBV9	TRBJ2-1	ASSPRVGRASNEQF
many	TRBV20-1	TRBJ1-2	SASSFQDTYGYT
few	TRBV5-1	TRBJ2-2	ASSLARELDTGELF
many	TRBV7-2	TRBJ2-7	ASSFGVSYEQY
many	TRBV5-4	TRBJ2-7	ASSSGTSGRVSYEQY
many	TRBV19	TRBJ2-3	ASRSGGLATGNTDTQY
NA	TRBV7-2	TRBJ1-3	ASSLATGFSGNTIY
few	TRBV9	TRBJ1-1	ASSPRQGNTEAF
many	TRBV18	TRBJ2-2	ASPGTGNTGELF
NA	TRBV6-6	TRBJ2-7	ASSPGLAGVYEQY